The sequence of this TCR beta chain was determined in a study of radiation and T cells in renal cell carcinoma. Study in general: Nephrectomy followed 15 Gy stereotactic body radiation by 4 weeks.

Whole-study results and caveats: Top tumor clonotypes rose in blood 2 weeks post-radiation, then contracted.

The CDR3 runs to 15 residues. V shed 7 bases, J shed 6 bases, and the junction held 14 bases outside the gene matches. The germline gives CDR1 LNHDA, CDR2 SQIVND (reference sequence). For this clone: Its antigen is not known.

The time point here: blood 2 weeks post-SBRT. This sample's treatment: 15 Gy SBRT to primary tumor, nephrectomy 4 weeks later. After SBRT, blood was collected at 2 and 4 weeks, plus baseline. The patient's renal cell carcinoma had clear cell pathology. Repertoires were generated with immunoSEQ multiplex PCR, while TCRdb's copy carries only in-frame clones and drops some. The sample yields 65,000 to 80,000 clones, 86% seen once. The chain uses TRBV19 and TRBJ1-1; 7 bases align to TRBD1. The source material was blood, sampled from a patient whose treatment included radiotherapy and nephrectomy. This TCR was sampled from a woman between 45 and 60 years old with renal cell carcinoma. The CDR3 loop is CASNPTGLSLPEAFF. Here the CDR3 DNA reads TGTGCCAGTAACCCGACAGGGTTAAGTCTTCCTGAAGCTTTCTTT.